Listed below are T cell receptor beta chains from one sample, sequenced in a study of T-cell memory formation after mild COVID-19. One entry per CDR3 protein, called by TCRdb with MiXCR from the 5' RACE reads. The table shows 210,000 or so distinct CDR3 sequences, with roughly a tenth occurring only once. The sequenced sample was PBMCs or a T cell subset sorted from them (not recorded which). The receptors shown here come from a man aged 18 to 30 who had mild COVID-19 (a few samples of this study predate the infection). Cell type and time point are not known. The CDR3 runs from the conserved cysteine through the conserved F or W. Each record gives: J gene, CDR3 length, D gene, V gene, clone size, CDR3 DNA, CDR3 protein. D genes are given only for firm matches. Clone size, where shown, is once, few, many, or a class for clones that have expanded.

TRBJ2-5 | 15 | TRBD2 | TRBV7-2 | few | TGTGCCAGCAGCTTCCAAACGGGGGGAGGAGAGACCCAGTACTTC | CASSFQTGGGETQYF
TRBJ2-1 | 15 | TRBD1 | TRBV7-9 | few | TGTGCCAGCAGCTTGGGTGGACAGGGAGGACATGAGCAGTTCTTC | CASSLGGQGGHEQFF
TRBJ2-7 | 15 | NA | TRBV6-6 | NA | TGTGCCAGCAGTGAAGGACAGCCTGGACGATACGAGCAGTACTTC | CASSEGQPGRYEQYF
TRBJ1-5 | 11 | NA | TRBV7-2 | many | TGTGCCAGCAGCTTATCGCCGGGAAAGCATTTT | CASSLSPGKHF
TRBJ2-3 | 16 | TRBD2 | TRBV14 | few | TGTGCCAGCAGCCTTTCCACGGGGGGGCGAACAGATACGCAGTATTTT | CASSLSTGGRTDTQYF
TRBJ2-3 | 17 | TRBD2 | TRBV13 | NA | TGTGCCAGCAGCTTTATCGGACTAGCGGGGACCACAGATACGCAGTATTTT | CASSFIGLAGTTDTQYF
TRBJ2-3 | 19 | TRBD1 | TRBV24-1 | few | TGTGCCACCAGTGACCGGACGACCGGGACAGGGGGTAGAACAGATACGCAGTATTTT | CATSDRTTGTGGRTDTQYF
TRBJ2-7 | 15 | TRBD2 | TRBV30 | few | TGTGCCTGGAGTAGTGGCAGCGGGACCTACTACGAGCAGTACTTC | CAWSSGSGTYYEQYF
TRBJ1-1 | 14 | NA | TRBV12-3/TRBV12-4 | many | TGTGCCAGCAGTTTGTACGGAGTGAACACTGAAGCTTTCTTT | CASSLYGVNTEAFF
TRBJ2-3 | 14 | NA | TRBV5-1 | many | TGCGCCAGCAGCTTGGGACAGAACACAGATACGCAGTATTTT | CASSLGQNTDTQYF
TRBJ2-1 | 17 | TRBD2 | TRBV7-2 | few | TGTGCCAGCAGCTTAGAAGTCCGGGGGGGCCCCTACAATGAGCAGTTCTTC | CASSLEVRGGPYNEQFF
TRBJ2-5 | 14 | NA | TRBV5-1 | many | TGCGCCAGCAGCCCACCGGGACGAGAGGAGACCCAGTACTTC | CASSPPGREETQYF
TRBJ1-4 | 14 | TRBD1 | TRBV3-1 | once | TGTGCCAGCAGTGACAGGACAGGGCGTGAAAAACTGTTTTTT | CASSDRTGREKLFF
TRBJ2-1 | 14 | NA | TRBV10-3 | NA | TGTGCCATCAGTGAGTCGAAAGTCGGTAATGAGCAGTTCTTC | CAISESKVGNEQFF
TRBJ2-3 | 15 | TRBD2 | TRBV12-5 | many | TGTGCTAGTGGCCCTAGCGGGGTGAGCACAGATACGCAGTATTTT | CASGPSGVSTDTQYF
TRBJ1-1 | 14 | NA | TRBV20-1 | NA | TGCAGTGCTAGAGATTCGAGAGCGAACACTGAAGCTTTCTTT | CSARDSRANTEAFF
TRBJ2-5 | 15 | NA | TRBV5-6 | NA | TGTGCCAGCAGCCAACGACCGGGCCTGATACTGACCCAGTACTTC | CASSQRPGLILTQYF
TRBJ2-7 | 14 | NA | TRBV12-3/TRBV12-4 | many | TGTGCCAGCAGTTTAGTAGGGGGGACATACGAGCAGTACTTC | CASSLVGGTYEQYF